Below, one TCR beta chain is given with its context. The V gene's germline CDR1 is SGHAT and CDR2 FQNNGV. The trim removed 5 bases at V and 2 bases at J, leaving 6 bases unmatched. The CDR3 sequence is 14 residues long. Only in-frame clones appear in the TCRdb table, and some are missing; sequencing was by immunoSEQ multiplex PCR. The sample has approximately 99,000 clones, 95% seen once. The data were obtained in a study of technical replicates of blood from four donors. Sequencing used T cells isolated from PBMCs. This receptor was obtained from a human donor in good health. J is TRBJ2-7 and V is TRBV11-2; 7 positions agree with TRBD1. DNA of the CDR3: TGTGCCAGCAGCCCGCGGACAGGTCCCTACGAGCAGTACTTC. This encodes CASSPRTGPYEQYF.